This is a list of T cell receptor beta chains from one sample in a study of shared clonotypes between healthy human individuals. The data were produced by immunoSEQ multiplex PCR, yet TCRdb's version contains in-frame clones alone and is incomplete. The data hold some 2,100,000 clones, with nearly 97% observed a single time. What was sequenced was naive CD4+ T cells sorted from blood. Source of these receptors: a man aged 18 to 30 in good health. Both conserved end residues are part of each CDR3. Fields, in order: J gene, V gene, clone size, D gene, CDR3 DNA, CDR3 protein. D genes are given only for firm matches. Where a row states a size, it is once, few, many or the class of an expanded clone; other rows omit it.

J gene: TRBJ1-5; V gene: TRBV6-1; clone size: once; D gene: TRBD1; CDR3 DNA: TGTGCCAGCAATACCGGGACAGAAGGATATCAGCCCCAGCATTTT; CDR3 protein: CASNTGTEGYQPQHF
J gene: TRBJ2-7; V gene: TRBV5-1; clone size: NA; D gene: NA; CDR3 DNA: TGCGCCAGCAGCCCCTCGGGACAATCTTACGAGCAGTACTTC; CDR3 protein: CASSPSGQSYEQYF
J gene: TRBJ1-2; V gene: TRBV30; clone size: NA; D gene: NA; CDR3 DNA: TGTGCCTGCTCAGCTTCCTATGGCTACACCTTC; CDR3 protein: CACSASYGYTF
J gene: TRBJ1-5; V gene: TRBV19; clone size: NA; D gene: TRBD1; CDR3 DNA: TGTGCCAGTAGCCGGGACAGGGGAAAGAGTCAGCCCCAGCATTTT; CDR3 protein: CASSRDRGKSQPQHF
J gene: TRBJ2-5; V gene: TRBV15; clone size: NA; D gene: NA; CDR3 DNA: TGTGCCACCAGCAGCGGGACGGGGCAGGCATTTTTTTGGGAGACCCAGTACTTC; CDR3 protein: CATSSGTGQAFFWETQYF
J gene: TRBJ1-2; V gene: TRBV2; clone size: once; D gene: NA; CDR3 DNA: TGTGCCAGCGGGTTCGGCCAAGGTGGCTACACCTTC; CDR3 protein: CASGFGQGGYTF
J gene: TRBJ1-5; V gene: TRBV19; clone size: NA; D gene: TRBD1; CDR3 DNA: TGTGCCAGTAGTTGGACAGGAAATCAGCCCCAGCATTTT; CDR3 protein: CASSWTGNQPQHF
J gene: TRBJ2-3; V gene: TRBV28; clone size: NA; D gene: NA; CDR3 DNA: TGTGCCAGCAGTTTTGACCTGACCGGGACGTTCACAGATACGCAGTATTTT; CDR3 protein: CASSFDLTGTFTDTQYF
J gene: TRBJ2-5; V gene: TRBV4-3; clone size: once; D gene: TRBD2; CDR3 DNA: TGCGCCAGCAGCCCTAGCGGGAGCCCCCGGGAGACCCAGTACTTC; CDR3 protein: CASSPSGSPRETQYF
J gene: TRBJ2-1; V gene: TRBV10-3; clone size: NA; D gene: NA; CDR3 DNA: TGTGCCATCAGTGGTTCTAGGGACAATGAGCAGTTCTTC; CDR3 protein: CAISGSRDNEQFF
J gene: TRBJ2-7; V gene: TRBV5-6; clone size: NA; D gene: TRBD1; CDR3 DNA: TGTGCCAGCAGCTTATGGGGACAGACGGTTGGCGCGCAGTACTTC; CDR3 protein: CASSLWGQTVGAQYF
J gene: TRBJ2-1; V gene: TRBV10-3; clone size: NA; D gene: NA; CDR3 DNA: TGTGCCATCAGTGATAACTTCAACAATGAGCAGTTCTTC; CDR3 protein: CAISDNFNNEQFF
J gene: TRBJ2-2; V gene: TRBV25-1; clone size: NA; D gene: NA; CDR3 DNA: TGTGCCAGCAGGTCCGCGAGAGTTCTATTGGGCGGGGAGCTGTTTTTT; CDR3 protein: CASRSARVLLGGELFF
J gene: TRBJ1-1; V gene: TRBV11-3; clone size: NA; D gene: NA; CDR3 DNA: TGTGCCAGCAGCTTAGATTCTAGTAGGTCTGAAGCTTTCTTT; CDR3 protein: CASSLDSSRSEAFF
J gene: TRBJ2-2; V gene: TRBV15; clone size: NA; D gene: NA; CDR3 DNA: TGTGCCACCAGCCGTACGACAAGGACTGTCACCGGGGAGCTGTTTTTT; CDR3 protein: CATSRTTRTVTGELFF
J gene: TRBJ2-3; V gene: TRBV20-1; clone size: few; D gene: NA; CDR3 DNA: TGCAGTGCTTCTACAGATACGCAGTATTTT; CDR3 protein: CSASTDTQYF
J gene: TRBJ2-7; V gene: TRBV18; clone size: once; D gene: NA; CDR3 DNA: TGTGCCAGCACTCACCGACTTTCCCAGGGGAAGCCCTACGAGCAGTACTTC; CDR3 protein: CASTHRLSQGKPYEQYF
J gene: TRBJ2-5; V gene: TRBV7-2; clone size: NA; D gene: NA; CDR3 DNA: TGTGCCAGCAGCTCCCGACTGGAGACCCAGTACTTC; CDR3 protein: CASSSRLETQYF
J gene: TRBJ2-2; V gene: TRBV18; clone size: NA; D gene: NA; CDR3 DNA: TGTGCCAGCTCACCACCCCGCTCCGGACGGGACACCGGGGAGCTGTTTTTT; CDR3 protein: CASSPPRSGRDTGELFF
J gene: TRBJ1-2; V gene: TRBV5-6; clone size: NA; D gene: NA; CDR3 DNA: TGTGCCAGCAGCTACTCGGGAACTAGGGACTATGGCTACACCTTC; CDR3 protein: CASSYSGTRDYGYTF
J gene: TRBJ2-2; V gene: TRBV18; clone size: NA; D gene: TRBD2; CDR3 DNA: TGTGCCAGCTCACCCTTACTAGCGGGAGGCACCGGGGAGCTGTTTTTT; CDR3 protein: CASSPLLAGGTGELFF
J gene: TRBJ2-7; V gene: TRBV6-5; clone size: NA; D gene: TRBD1; CDR3 DNA: TGTGCCAGCAGGAAAAAGCCGGGACAGGGCGGCGAGCAGTACTTC; CDR3 protein: CASRKKPGQGGEQYF
J gene: TRBJ2-3; V gene: TRBV28; clone size: NA; D gene: TRBD2; CDR3 DNA: TGTGCCAGCAGTTTATGCCGGACTAGCGGGGGCCTTCAAGACACAGATACGCAGTATTTT; CDR3 protein: CASSLCRTSGGLQDTDTQYF
J gene: TRBJ2-5; V gene: TRBV5-1; clone size: NA; D gene: NA; CDR3 DNA: TGCGCCAGCAGCTTTACAGCCCAAGAGACCCAGTACTTC; CDR3 protein: CASSFTAQETQYF
J gene: TRBJ2-1; V gene: TRBV4-1; clone size: NA; D gene: NA; CDR3 DNA: TGCGCCAGCAGCCAATTCACTACGGGAGCCTCCTACAATGAGCAGTTCTTC; CDR3 protein: CASSQFTTGASYNEQFF
J gene: TRBJ2-5; V gene: TRBV9; clone size: NA; D gene: TRBD2; CDR3 DNA: TGTGCCAGCAGCGCTAGCGGGGGGGCCTTAGAGACCCAGTACTTC; CDR3 protein: CASSASGGALETQYF
J gene: TRBJ1-3; V gene: TRBV5-6; clone size: NA; D gene: NA; CDR3 DNA: TGTGCCAGCAGCTCTCGCGGGGCTGGAAACACCATATATTTT; CDR3 protein: CASSSRGAGNTIYF
J gene: TRBJ1-5; V gene: TRBV6-6; clone size: NA; D gene: NA; CDR3 DNA: TGTGCCAGCAGTTCACCGGAGGTTCAGCCCCAGCATTTT; CDR3 protein: CASSSPEVQPQHF
J gene: TRBJ1-4; V gene: TRBV6-1; clone size: NA; D gene: TRBD1; CDR3 DNA: TGTGCCAGCAGTGAAGCTCGCTCACAGGGGTACACTAATGAAAAACTGTTTTTT; CDR3 protein: CASSEARSQGYTNEKLFF
J gene: TRBJ2-5; V gene: TRBV7-9; clone size: NA; D gene: TRBD1; CDR3 DNA: TGTGCCAGCAGTTCGGGACAGCCCTCCGAGACCCAGTACTTC; CDR3 protein: CASSSGQPSETQYF
J gene: TRBJ1-2; V gene: TRBV19; clone size: once; D gene: NA; CDR3 DNA: TGTGCCAGTCTACCCCTTGGCGCACAGAGAGTAGGCTACACCTTC; CDR3 protein: CASLPLGAQRVGYTF
J gene: TRBJ2-5; V gene: TRBV27; clone size: NA; D gene: TRBD1; CDR3 DNA: TGTGCCAGCAGTCTCGGGACAGGGGCTCTAGGGACCCAGTACTTC; CDR3 protein: CASSLGTGALGTQYF
J gene: TRBJ1-2; V gene: TRBV5-1; clone size: NA; D gene: NA; CDR3 DNA: TGCGCCAGCAGTCGGACGACAGATAACTATGGCTACACCTTC; CDR3 protein: CASSRTTDNYGYTF
J gene: TRBJ2-7; V gene: TRBV7-2; clone size: NA; D gene: NA; CDR3 DNA: TGTGCCAGCAGCTTAGACTACGAGCAGTACTTC; CDR3 protein: CASSLDYEQYF
J gene: TRBJ1-5; V gene: TRBV2; clone size: NA; D gene: TRBD1; CDR3 DNA: TGTGCCAGCAGTGGGGACAGCAGCAATCAGCCCCAGCATTTT; CDR3 protein: CASSGDSSNQPQHF
J gene: TRBJ2-5; V gene: TRBV5-4; clone size: NA; D gene: TRBD2; CDR3 DNA: TGTGCCAGCAGCGCTACTAGCGGGGGGCGGGAGACCCAGTACTTC; CDR3 protein: CASSATSGGRETQYF
J gene: TRBJ2-1; V gene: TRBV6-6; clone size: NA; D gene: TRBD1; CDR3 DNA: TGTGCCAGCACCCTACAGGGGGCGCATGGGAATGAGCAGTTCTTC; CDR3 protein: CASTLQGAHGNEQFF
J gene: TRBJ2-1; V gene: TRBV7-3; clone size: NA; D gene: NA; CDR3 DNA: TGTGCCAGCAGCTTATCAGCTAGGCCCACAGACAATCGTGAGCAGTTCTTC; CDR3 protein: CASSLSARPTDNREQFF
J gene: TRBJ1-4; V gene: TRBV7-9; clone size: NA; D gene: TRBD1; CDR3 DNA: TGTGCCAGCAGCTTAGGGGACAGGGCGTCTAATGAAAAACTGTTTTTT; CDR3 protein: CASSLGDRASNEKLFF
J gene: TRBJ1-2; V gene: TRBV5-4; clone size: NA; D gene: NA; CDR3 DNA: TGTGCCAGCAGCGCGAGCTGGGGCCTCTATGGCTACACCTTC; CDR3 protein: CASSASWGLYGYTF